Each of the 9 T cell receptor beta chains below was sequenced from the same sample in a study of control samples from healthy donors and cancer patients. Profiled with immunoSEQ multiplex PCR; TCRdb holds only in-frame clones, not every one. This table holds about 55,000 clones, approximately 86% found once. Input material: blood. Receptors originate from a man aged 45 to 65 in good health.

The chain employs TRBV6-1 and TRBJ1-2, with 8 nucleotides matching TRBD1. Germline CDR1 is MNHNS and CDR2 is SASEGT. Losses at the gene ends were 3 bases for V and 8 bases for J; bases not matched to a gene: 14. CDR3 length: 16 residues. CDR3 sequence (DNA): TGTGCCAGCAGTGATCGGACAGGGCCCCCGTTGAGGGGCTACACCTTC. Translated: CASSDRTGPPLRGYTF.

The chain joins TRBV6-6 to TRBJ1-1; no clear D gene. V was shortened by 5 bases and J by 5 bases, with 9 bases between the two germline ends. There are 12 residues in the CDR3. The V gene's germline CDR1 is MNHNY and CDR2 SVGAGI (reference sequence). The CDR3: CASSRGGTEAFF. In DNA form, the CDR3 reads TGTGCCAGCAGTCGAGGTGGAACTGAAGCTTTCTTT.

Concerning this clone itself: It is unclear where the CDR3 begins or ends on the DNA, so no DNA is shown, and the CDR3 is as TCRdb lists it. CDR3 region: CASSKGGWGRGYDCNQPQHF. The gene calls are TRBV21-1 and TRBJ1-5; TRBD1 reflects the table's D call only, with no check against the DNA. TRBV21-1 is given as a pseudogene. The CDR3 is 20 residues long, counting both termini.

The chain links TRBV10-2 to TRBJ2-1, with TRBD1 matching over 10 bases. The CDR3 contains 16 residues. The V gene's germline CDR1 is WSHSY and CDR2 SAAADI. V was clipped by 4 bases and J by 7 bases; unmatched bases: 10. The chain's CDR3 is CASSGIDRGRVNEQFF. The CDR3 DNA sequence: TGCGCCAGCAGTGGGATCGACAGGGGGCGCGTTAATGAGCAGTTCTTC.

The rearrangement joins TRBV6-1 to TRBJ2-3, with D unresolved. Germline V gives CDR1 MNHNS, CDR2 SASEGT. V lost 2 bases, J lost 6 bases, and 3 bases lay in between. The CDR3 runs 11 residues. The CDR3 DNA sequence: TGTGCCAGCAGTGAAAGGGATACGCAGTATTTT. Its translation: CASSERDTQYF.

This clone was detected only a few times. The V and J genes are TRBV7-2 and TRBJ1-1; D uncertain. Trimming pared 2 bases from V and 1 base from J, leaving 8 bases between. The CDR3 length is 14 residues. The germline gives CDR1 SGHTA, CDR2 FQGNSA. CDR3 sequence reads: CASSLFTENTEAFF. The CDR3 bases are TGTGCCAGCAGCTTATTTACGGAGAACACTGAAGCTTTCTTT.

Here the CDR3 reads CAISVIPSSVTNEKLFF. CDR3 DNA: TGTGCCATCAGTGTAATCCCTTCATCGGTTACTAATGAAAAACTGTTTTTT. The chain recombines TRBV10-3 with TRBJ1-4; D call uncertain. Germline CDR1 is ENHRY and CDR2 is SYGVKD. Trimming stripped 4 bases from V and 2 bases from J, with 17 bases between. This CDR3 contains 17 residues.

The chain uses TRBV3-1 (or the pseudogene TRBV3-2) and TRBJ2-2, with 10 bases aligning to TRBD2. V lost 1 base, J lost 11 bases, and 7 bases stayed unmatched. This CDR3 has 15 amino acids. Germline CDR1 and CDR2: LGHDT and YNNKEL (reference sequence). The CDR3 DNA sequence: TGTGCCAGCAGCCAAGGTCCTAGCGGGAGTTTTGAGCTGTTTTTT. Its translation: CASSQGPSGSFELFF.

This rearrangement joins TRBV5-5 to TRBJ1-5; D unclear. Deletions cut 3 bases from V and 3 bases from J, with 7 bases between. Germline CDR1 reads SGHKS; CDR2 reads YYEKEE (reference sequence). The CDR3 has 13 residues. CDR3 nucleotides: TGTGCCAGCAGCTCCGACCCCAATCAGCCCCAGCATTTT. Protein product: CASSSDPNQPQHF. The whole variable domain, filled in from reference TRBV5-5 and TRBJ1-5, reads DAGVTQSPTHLIKTRGQQVTLRCSPISGHKSVSWYQQVLGQGPQFIFQYYEKEERGRGNFPDRFSARQFPNYSSELNVNALLLGDSALYLCASSSDPNQPQHFGDGTRLSIL.